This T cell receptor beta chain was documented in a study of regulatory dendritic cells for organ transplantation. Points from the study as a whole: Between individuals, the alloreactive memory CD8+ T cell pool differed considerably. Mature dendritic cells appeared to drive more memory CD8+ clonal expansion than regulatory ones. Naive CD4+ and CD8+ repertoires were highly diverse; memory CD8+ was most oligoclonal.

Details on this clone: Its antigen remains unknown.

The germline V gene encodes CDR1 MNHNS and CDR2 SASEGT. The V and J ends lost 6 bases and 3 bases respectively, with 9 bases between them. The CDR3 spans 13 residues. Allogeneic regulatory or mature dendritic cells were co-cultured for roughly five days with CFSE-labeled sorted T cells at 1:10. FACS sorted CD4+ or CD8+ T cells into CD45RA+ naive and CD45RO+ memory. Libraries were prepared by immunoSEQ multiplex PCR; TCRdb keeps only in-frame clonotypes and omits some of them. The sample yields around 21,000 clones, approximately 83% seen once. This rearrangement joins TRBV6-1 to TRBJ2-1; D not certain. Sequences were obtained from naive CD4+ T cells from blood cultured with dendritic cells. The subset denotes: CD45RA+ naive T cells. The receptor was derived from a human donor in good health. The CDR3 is CASSPAYYNEQFF. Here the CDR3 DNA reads TGTGCCAGCAGCCCCGCCTACTACAATGAGCAGTTCTTC.